Below are 18 T cell receptor beta chains sequenced from a single sample in a study of breast tumors, draining lymph nodes, adjacent tissues. TCRdb used MiXCR to reprocess the multiplex PCR reads, holding one entry per CDR3 protein. The table records over 150,000 distinct CDR3 sequences, 30% to 35% of them present only once. Axillary draining lymph nodes of breast cancer patients supplied the node samples. The sequencing sample was made of axillary lymph node tissue. The receptors shown here come from a female donor with breast cancer. Some clones in this sample may be carry-over from other donors' samples.

The chain couples TRBV7-9 to TRBJ2-6; D possibly corresponds to TRBD1 (5 bases). The ends were cut back, 1 base at V and 4 bases at J, with 11 bases in the middle. Germline CDR1 is SEHNR and CDR2 is FQNEAQ (reference sequence). This CDR3 has 16 residues. The CDR3 coding sequence is TGTGCCAGCAGCTTAGAAGGGGCAAGAGGGGCCAACGTCCTGACTTTC. Translating it yields CASSLEGARGANVLTF.

The rearrangement links TRBV7-8 to TRBJ2-2; no clear D gene. V lost 4 bases, J lost 7 bases, and 16 bases lay in between. The germline CDR1 and CDR2 sequences are SGHVS and FQNEAQ. The CDR3 runs 15 residues. The CDR3 loop is CASSSAPRRGGELFF. For the CDR3, the DNA is TGTGCCAGCAGCTCAGCACCCCGAAGAGGCGGGGAGCTGTTTTTT.

The CDR3 coding sequence is TGTGCCACCAGCAGGAGGGCGGAATACACAGATACGCAGTATTTT. This codes for CATSRRAEYTDTQYF. The gene calls are TRBV15 and TRBJ2-3, with D tentatively TRBD2 (5 bases). The V end was cut by 3 bases, the J end by 2 bases, with 12 bases between. This CDR3 has 15 residues. Germline CDR1 and CDR2: LNHNV and YYDKDF (reference sequence).

With regard to this clonotype: A much larger clonotype is one base distant, so this may be a read error. The chain has TRBV6-6 and TRBJ2-1; TRBD1 is a possible D gene (5 bases). Germline CDR1 and CDR2: MNHNY and SVGAGI (reference sequence). The length of the CDR3 is 13 residues. The CDR3 sequence is CVAGRVPCNEQFF. DNA of the CDR3: TGTGTCGCTGGCAGGGTCCCTTGCAATGAGCAGTTCTTC.

This clonotype has just a few counts. A much larger clone differs by one base, so this may be a read error. This rearrangement joins TRBV20-1 to TRBJ2-7; 8 bases agree with TRBD2. The CDR3 extends over 14 amino acids. With V trimmed by 6 bases and J by 6 bases, 13 bases remained unmatched. Germline CDR1 and CDR2: DFQATT and SNEGSKA (reference sequence). The CDR3 DNA follows: TGCAGTGCCAAGACCCAGACTAGCGTGTCCGAGCAGTACTTC. Its translation: CSAKTQTSVSEQYF.

This clonotype was counted at least ten times. The J gene is TRBJ2-2, the V gene TRBV10-2, with 9 bases that match TRBD2. The CDR3 sequence is 16 residues long. The junction had 11 bases not matched to a gene; V was cut back by 7 bases and J by 5 bases. Germline V gene lookup returns CDR1 WSHSY and CDR2 SAAADI. The CDR3 is CASTEEWLAGTGELFF. The CDR3 DNA reads as TGCGCCAGCACCGAGGAGTGGCTAGCGGGAACCGGGGAGCTGTTTTTT.

The V call is TRBV11-3, the J call TRBJ1-1; possible D gene TRBD1, 5 bases. Deletions cut 1 base from V and 10 bases from J, with 13 bases between. Germline V CDR1 and CDR2: SGHNT, YENEEA. The CDR3 totals 13 residues. Here the CDR3 DNA reads TGTGCCAGCAGCTTAGGTGATACAGGTTTAGCTTTCTTT. Translation: CASSLGDTGLAFF.

This clonotype was seen at least ten times. The gene calls are TRBV5-1 and TRBJ1-2; D might be TRBD1 (5 bases). Trimming took off 4 bases at V and 4 bases at J, with 11 bases between the two ends. CDR1 and CDR2 (germline): SGHRS, YFSETQ. The CDR3 totals 13 residues. The chain's CDR3 is CASSARETYGYTF. The CDR3 DNA reads as TGCGCCAGCAGCGCCAGGGAGACCTATGGCTACACCTTC.

This clonotype was recorded many times. This sequence joins TRBV11-2 and TRBJ1-3; D remains ambiguous. V dropped 3 bases and J dropped 0 bases, with 12 bases sitting between them. CDR1 is SGHAT, CDR2 FQNNGV, per germline. The CDR3 is 16 residues long. The CDR3 DNA reads as TGTGCCAGCAGCTTGGGCGGCCCGCACTCTGGAAACACCATATATTTT. Protein: CASSLGGPHSGNTIYF.

V usage is TRBV28 and J usage is TRBJ2-1; D is perhaps TRBD1 or TRBD2 (5 bases each). V lost 5 bases and J lost 1, with 12 bases in between. Germline lookup yields CDR1 MDHEN and CDR2 SYDVKM. The CDR3 runs to 15 residues. As DNA, the CDR3 is TGTGCCAGCAGTCCCGGGACCGATTCCTACAATGAGCAGTTCTTC. Encoded protein: CASSPGTDSYNEQFF.

The table lists this clonotype with many counts. The chain carries TRBV11-3 and TRBJ2-7, with 15 bases matching TRBD2. From germline, CDR1 is SGHNT and CDR2 YENEEA. There are 19 residues in the CDR3. The ends lost 0 bases at V and 2 bases at J; junction bases unmatched: 8. The DNA for the CDR3 is TGTGCCAGCAGCTTAGACCGAGGACTAGCGGGGGGGTTCACCTACGAGCAGTACTTC. Translated: CASSLDRGLAGGFTYEQYF.

This clonotype occurred many times. The chain couples TRBV5-1 to TRBJ1-2; TRBD1 agrees at 9 bases. The CDR3 contains 13 residues. Germline trimming cut 6 bases from V and 3 bases from J; bases unmatched to any gene: 3. Germline V gene data show CDR1 as SGHRS and CDR2 as YFSETQ. CDR3 protein: CASNRDRDYGYTF. CDR3 DNA sequence: TGCGCCAGCAACCGGGACAGGGACTATGGCTACACCTTC.

With respect to this clonotype: Relative to the germline gene, one junction end is altered; a read error may explain this. J is TRBJ2-1 and V is TRBV7-3; maybe TRBD2 (6 bases). The CDR3 consists of 16 residues. Germline loops: CDR1 SGHTA, CDR2 FQGTGA. The chain's CDR3 is CTSSSGLPFSYNEQFF. The CDR3 DNA is TGTACCAGCAGTTCGGGACTTCCATTCTCCTACAATGAGCAGTTCTTC.

The rearrangement uses TRBV7-3 and TRBJ1-1; no definite D call. Trimming shortened V by 1 base and J by 6 bases, and 15 bases separated the two germline ends. The CDR3 is 15 amino acids. The germline CDR1 and CDR2 sequences are SGHTA and FQGTGA. The CDR3 coding sequence is TGTGCCAGCAGCTTAAATCCGGGCTCGAGGGCTGAAGCTTTCTTT. Its translation: CASSLNPGSRAEAFF. Together with reference TRBV7-3 and TRBJ1-1, the CDR3 gives the full variable domain: GAGVSQTPSNKVTEKGKYVELRCDPISGHTALYWYRQSLGQGPEFLIYFQGTGAADDSGLPNDRFFAVRPEGSVSTLKIQRTERGDSAVYLCASSLNPGSRAEAFFGQGTRLTVV.

To note about this clonotype: A much larger clone lies a single base off, so this may be a read error. The chain recombines TRBV9 with TRBJ2-2; D may be TRBD1 or TRBD2 (5 bases each). The CDR3 contains 17 residues. CDR1 SGDLS and CDR2 YYNGEE come from the germline V gene. The V and J ends lost 1 base and 6 bases respectively, with 19 bases between them. In nucleotides, the CDR3 is TGTGCCAGCAGCGTACCCACGGGGACGGGTCGGTCCGGGGAGCTGTTTTTT. It specifies CASSVPTGTGRSGELFF.

This clonotype occurred a few times. The genes are TRBV6-2 or TRBV6-3 and TRBJ1-5, with a possible D match to TRBD1 (5 bases). The CDR3 extends over 17 amino acids. Germline values: CDR1 MNHEY, CDR2 SVGEGT. V was shortened by 0 bases and J by 3 bases, with 15 bases between the two germline ends. Here the CDR3 reads CASSYSGEGYTNQPQHF. CDR3 DNA: TGTGCCAGCAGTTACTCGGGGGAGGGTTATACCAATCAGCCCCAGCATTTT.

This clonotype came up a few times. This may come from a read error, since a much larger clone is one base off. V is TRBV20-1 and J is TRBJ2-5; tentative D call: TRBD2 (6 bases). This CDR3 is 15 amino acids long. The V end was cut by 3 bases, the J end by 9 bases, with 23 bases between. Germline values: CDR1 DFQATT, CDR2 SNEGSKA (reference sequence). Here the CDR3 reads CSARPARGVAEAQYF. CDR3 in DNA: TGCAGTGCTAGGCCCGCCCGCGGGGTAGCGGAGGCCCAGTACTTC.

This clonotype has more than one count but fewer than ten. This chain uses TRBV6-2 or TRBV6-3 with TRBJ2-2; D may be TRBD1 or TRBD2 (5 bases each). V was shortened by 7 bases and J by 2 bases, with 11 bases between the two germline ends. Germline V gives CDR1 MNHEY, CDR2 SVGEGT. The CDR3 runs 14 residues. The CDR3 reads CASIYGDNTGELFF. The DNA of the CDR3 is TGTGCCAGCATCTACGGGGACAACACCGGGGAGCTGTTTTTT.